Listed below are T cell receptor beta chains from one sample, sequenced in a study of chemoradiotherapy in HPV16-positive cancers. Profiled with immunoSEQ multiplex PCR; TCRdb holds only in-frame clones, not every one. The sample includes about 340 clones, 75% to 90% of them seen just once. The sample was tumor tissue, taken from a patient who underwent chemoradiotherapy. These receptors came from a human donor with HPV-associated anogenital cancer. Each CDR3 is given without its conserved first and last residue.

TRBV11-2	TRBJ2-3	ASRRYTDTQY
TRBV19	TRBJ2-5	ATDGGMETQY
TRBV7-9	TRBJ1-1	ASSSTRAQYTEAF
TRBV27	TRBJ2-1	ASSPTSGGANEQF
TRBV6-4	TRBJ1-2	ASSPSTGPVSGYT
TRBV4-1	TRBJ2-2	ASSQDLRRTPGELF
TRBV30	TRBJ1-1	AWSGGQLNTEAF
TRBV5-5	TRBJ1-6	ASSPNSIPNSPLH
TRBV10-3	TRBJ1-2	AISSLTRDTQISYGYT
TRBV7-2	TRBJ2-1	ASSLSKTGNEQF
TRBV5-6	TRBJ1-1	ASSTFGTGGRTEAF
TRBV19	TRBJ1-2	ASSTRGNYGYT
TRBV19	TRBJ1-2	ASSDNRVDYGYT
TRBV29-1	TRBJ2-3	SVTLAGGVDTQY
TRBV27	TRBJ1-1	ASYKGPNEAF
TRBV28	TRBJ2-7	ASSTIGTSDYEQY
TRBV18	TRBJ1-2	ASSSRDKLPSYGYT
TRBV7-3	TRBJ2-3	ASSLTPRAGDTQY
TRBV14	TRBJ2-3	ASSLLAGHTDTQY
TRBV6-1	TRBJ1-2	ASSERSGGYFLYGYT
TRBV5-1	TRBJ2-2	ASSLAGRRGTGELF
TRBV6-1	TRBJ1-1	ASSQGDRAEAF
TRBV9	TRBJ2-6	ASLSLYSQSRANVLT
TRBV4-1	TRBJ1-4	ASSQEGGNPREKLF
TRBV28	TRBJ2-1	ASTQRDRGLNEQF
TRBV6-6	TRBJ2-2	ASTSGSDTGELF
TRBV6-5	TRBJ2-7	ASSYRGEGPYEQY
TRBV5-1	TRBJ1-4	ASSPAGLYEKLF
TRBV6-4	TRBJ1-2	ASRPDRTYYGYT
TRBV10-3	TRBJ1-6	AISDLGGDSPLH
TRBV5-1	TRBJ2-1	ASMVAESYNEQF
TRBV7-3	TRBJ2-3	ASSLAGASTDTQY
TRBV4-3	TRBJ2-3	ASSQDSPMRDTQY